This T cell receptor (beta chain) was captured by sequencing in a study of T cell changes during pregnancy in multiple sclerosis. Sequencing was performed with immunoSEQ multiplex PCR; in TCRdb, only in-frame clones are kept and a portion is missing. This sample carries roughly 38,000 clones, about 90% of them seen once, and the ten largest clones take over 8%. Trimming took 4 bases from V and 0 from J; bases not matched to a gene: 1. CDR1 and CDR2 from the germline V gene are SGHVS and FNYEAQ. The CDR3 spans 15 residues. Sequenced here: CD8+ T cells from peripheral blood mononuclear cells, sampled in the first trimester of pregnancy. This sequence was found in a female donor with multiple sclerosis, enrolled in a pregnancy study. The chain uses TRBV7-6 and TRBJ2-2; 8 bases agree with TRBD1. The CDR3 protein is CASSSQGANTGELFF. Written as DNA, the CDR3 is TGTGCCAGCAGCTCACAGGGGGCGAACACCGGGGAGCTGTTTTTT.